The next 5 T cell receptor beta chains were all read from a single sample in a study of CD8+ T cells in alopecia areata. Isolated RNA was reverse transcribed into cDNA used as the sequencing template. Clones were read by immunoSEQ multiplex PCR, and TCRdb kept only the in-frame ones, dropping some. Here the sample spans 170,000 or so clones, 50% to 60% being singletons. The sequencing used CD4+ T cells sorted from blood, collected at week 0. These receptors came from a human donor with alopecia areata.

The chain links TRBV6-1 to TRBJ2-2, with TRBD2 matching over 10 bases. Trimming cost V 10 bases and J 4 bases; bases outside gene matches: 9. There are 15 residues in the CDR3. Germline lookup yields CDR1 MNHNS and CDR2 SASEGT. The CDR3 is CAIRLAGGSTGELFF. As DNA, the CDR3 is TGTGCCATCAGGTTAGCGGGAGGAAGCACCGGGGAGCTGTTTTTT.

The CDR3 loop is CAWGKRTRNYGYTF. The CDR3 DNA reads TGTGCCTGGGGTAAGCGTACCCGTAACTATGGCTACACCTTC. The chain joins TRBV30 to TRBJ1-2; D not resolved. CDR1 and CDR2 from the germline V gene are GTSNPN and SVGIG (reference sequence). The CDR3 runs to 14 residues. V shed 5 bases and J shed 1 base, with 14 bases lying between them.

This clone was observed a few times. This chain joins TRBV7-9 and TRBJ2-7; 7 positions match TRBD1. The CDR3 extends over 15 amino acids. Trimming at V came to 5 bases and at J to 2 bases, leaving 9 bases not matched to a gene. Germline V gives CDR1 SEHNR, CDR2 FQNEAQ (reference sequence). The CDR3: CASSALGTATYEQYF. CDR3 DNA: TGTGCCAGCAGCGCGTTAGGGACAGCTACCTACGAGCAGTACTTC.

J is TRBJ1-2 and V is TRBV7-2; no firm D call. Deletions cut 2 bases from V and 4 bases from J, with 11 bases between. The CDR3 length is 14 residues. From germline, CDR1 is SGHTA and CDR2 FQGNSA. CDR3 bases: TGTGCCAGCAGCTTACGGCCCCAGCGCTATGGCTACACCTTC. Amino acid sequence: CASSLRPQRYGYTF.

The V gene is TRBV29-1, the J gene TRBJ2-7; D is tentatively TRBD1 or TRBD2 (5 bases each). The V end was cut by 3 bases, the J end by 6 bases, with 9 bases between. The CDR3 contains 11 residues. The germline V gene encodes CDR1 SQVTM and CDR2 ANQGSEA. CDR3 nucleotides: TGCAGCGTTGACGAGGGGTTCGAGCAGTACTTC. The encoded protein is CSVDEGFEQYF.